Sequencing of this T cell receptor beta chain was carried out in a study of T cells after yellow fever vaccination. TCR cDNA, made by 5'RACE template switching, carried an added universal primer site and UMIs. One entry per CDR3 protein, called by TCRdb with MiXCR from the 5' RACE reads. The sample comprises 250,000 to 350,000 distinct CDR3 sequences, around 4.3% of which are singletons, and roughly 21% rests with the top ten. The CDR3 totals 15 residues. V lost 5 bases to trimming and J lost 2 bases, with 14 bases between them. Germline CDR1 SGHTA, CDR2 FQGTGA. The TCR was taken from a young man who received the YFV17D yellow fever vaccine. J is TRBJ2-3 and V is TRBV7-3, with D hard to call. The sample here was PBMCs, taken 15 days after the yellow fever booster vaccination. CDR3 amino acids: CASSLSPGFTDTQYF. Here the CDR3 DNA reads TGTGCCAGCAGCCTTAGCCCTGGGTTCACAGATACGCAGTATTTT.